This TCR beta chain derives from a study of shared clonotypes between healthy human individuals. The germline V gene has CDR1 MNHEY and CDR2 SVGAGI. With V trimmed by 2 bases and J by 5 bases, 4 bases remained unmatched. The CDR3 extends over 14 amino acids. Selected positively for CCR7 and CD45RO-negative, naive CD8 cells excluded terminally differentiated effector memory CD45RA+ cells. An assay was performed, and its level was deep. For sorted subsets, about 200 ng DNA per replicate equaled 30,000 or so T cell genomes. The table came from immunoSEQ multiplex PCR; TCRdb's copy has only in-frame clones and leaves some out. The table has about 2.1 million clones, approximately 94% seen once.

The chain has TRBV6-5 and TRBJ1-1; 8 nucleotides match TRBD1. Sequencing was performed on naive CD8+ T cells from PBMCs. The receptor was derived from a young man in good health. Some clones in this sample may be carry-over from other donors' samples. The DNA for the CDR3 is TGTGCCAGCAGTTACCAGGGGGCGAGTACTGAAGCTTTCTTT. Its translation: CASSYQGASTEAFF.